This TCR beta chain is drawn from a study of blood T cell repertoires in COVID-19. Study as a whole: Sites across the United States, Italy and Spain contributed samples from acute and convalescent COVID-19. Sample material is recorded as cDNA or gDNA derived from T cells, B-cell-depleted T cells, or PBMCs.

The CDR3 runs to 14 residues. The V end lost 11 bases, the J end lost 5 bases, and 18 bases lay between the germline ends. Germline V CDR1 and CDR2: MNHEY, SVGAGI. Per the authors' pipeline: Amplification from reference gene primers served as the basis for estimated nucleated cell counts. TCRdb's table, derived via immunoSEQ multiplex PCR, lists solely in-frame clones and lacks some. That table is the source of V, J and clone size, and D and trimming were worked out from the DNA. The sample contains about 250,000 clones, 70% to 90% of which appear only once. The chain couples TRBV6-5 to TRBJ2-2, with D maybe TRBD2 (7 bases). The sequencing input was peripheral blood. This receptor was obtained from a man in his late teens or twenties with active or convalescent COVID-19. The CDR3 region has the DNA TGTGCCCTGGGGGGGCCGGGGTTAACCGGGGAGCTGTTTTTT. It codes for CALGGPGLTGELFF.